This T cell receptor (beta chain) originates from a study of T cells after yellow fever vaccination. Study information: The fractions with low cell numbers were processed using SMART-Seq v4 Ultra Low Input.

The authors made TCR cDNA by 5'RACE template switching, adding a universal primer site and UMIs. TCRdb re-derived calls from the 5' RACE reads in MiXCR, one entry per CDR3 protein. The profile covers around 530,000 distinct CDR3 sequences, with around 16% appearing a single time and around 16% taken by the ten largest. The germline gives CDR1 SGHDT, CDR2 YYEEEE. CDR3 length: 15 residues. Unmatched junction bases numbered 13, after V lost 4 bases and J lost 8 bases. Study outcomes and limitations: Once the booster was given, most primary-vaccination clones reappeared, at over 95% for CD4 and roughly 90% for CD8. Peaking faster, on day 5 versus 15, the secondary response was nonetheless weaker.

This clonotype appeared a few times. Its antigen is undetermined. The clonotype was recovered from a man aged 18 to 35 who received the YFV17D yellow fever vaccine. The source was PBMCs, collected about 5 days after the first yellow fever vaccination. The chain recombines TRBV5-6 with TRBJ1-2; 8 positions match TRBD1. The CDR3 region has the DNA TGTGCCAGCAGCGGATTCGGACAGGGCAGTGAAGGCTACACCTTC. Protein sequence: CASSGFGQGSEGYTF.